The rows below give T cell receptor beta chains drawn from one sample of a study of blood T cells in healthy people across ages. TCRdb reprocessed the 5' RACE reads with MiXCR, giving one entry per CDR3 protein. This table has about 1.4 million distinct CDR3 sequences, around 59% appearing once. Sequencing was carried out using blood. The receptors here all came from a man younger than 35 in good health. Each CDR3 is given with its conserved first and last residue. A D gene is named only where the DNA matches it firmly. Clone size is stated in some rows and not others, as once, few, many or a class when expanded.

J gene | clone size | V gene | D gene | CDR3 protein | CDR3 DNA
TRBJ2-1 | NA | TRBV20-1 | TRBD2 | CSARDLAGFRGEQFF | TGCAGTGCTAGAGATCTAGCGGGATTTAGAGGTGAGCAGTTCTTC
TRBJ2-4 | NA | TRBV6-6 | NA | CASSLNPTFGQYF | TGTGCCAGCAGTCTTAACCCGACTTTTGGGCAGTACTTC
TRBJ2-2 | NA | TRBV5-5 | NA | CASSLGDLTVTGELFF | TGTGCCAGCAGCTTGGGGGACCTGACAGTAACCGGGGAGCTGTTTTTT
TRBJ2-3 | NA | TRBV5-1 | NA | CASSPRTVGGDTQYF | TGCGCCAGCAGCCCGCGGACTGTTGGGGGAGATACGCAGTATTTT
TRBJ2-3 | NA | TRBV20-1 | NA | CSASQYTTSTDTQYF | TGCAGTGCTAGTCAGTATACCACTAGCACAGATACGCAGTATTTT
TRBJ2-3 | NA | TRBV3-1 | NA | CASSQARVHTDTQYF | TGTGCCAGCAGCCAAGCACGGGTTCACACAGATACGCAGTATTTT
TRBJ1-1 | NA | TRBV20-1 | NA | CSARGTWMGDTEAFF | TGCAGTGCTAGAGGTACCTGGATGGGAGACACTGAAGCTTTCTTT
TRBJ1-1 | NA | TRBV5-1 | NA | CASSWEGKGNTEAFF | TGCGCCAGCAGCTGGGAGGGGAAGGGGAACACTGAAGCTTTCTTT
TRBJ2-3 | few | TRBV20-1 | TRBD2 | CSARDQASGIRGPTDTQYF | TGCAGTGCTAGAGATCAAGCTAGCGGGATAAGAGGCCCCACAGATACGCAGTATTTT
TRBJ2-3 | NA | TRBV11-2 | TRBD2 | CASSFLLRGSTDTQYF | TGTGCCAGCAGCTTTCTCTTGCGGGGGTCCACAGATACGCAGTATTTT
TRBJ2-7 | NA | TRBV11-2 | TRBD1 | CASSSKQGPLYEQYF | TGTGCCAGCAGCTCGAAACAGGGGCCACTTTACGAGCAGTACTTC
TRBJ2-3 | NA | TRBV3-1 | TRBD2 | CASSQDQGTSGTDTQYF | TGTGCCAGCAGCCAAGATCAAGGGACTAGCGGCACAGATACGCAGTATTTT
TRBJ1-2 | NA | TRBV2 | NA | CASSPRQGSNGYTF | TGTGCCAGCAGTCCCCGGCAGGGCTCGAATGGCTACACCTTC
TRBJ2-3 | few | TRBV4-3 | NA | CASSPASNWDTQYF | TGCGCCAGCAGCCCAGCATCAAACTGGGATACGCAGTATTTT
TRBJ2-7 | NA | TRBV27 | NA | CAGTSGRATSYEQYF | TGTGCCGGCACCTCGGGGCGCGCAACGTCCTACGAGCAGTACTTC
TRBJ2-6 | NA | TRBV20-1 | NA | CSARETAGANVLTF | TGCAGTGCTAGAGAGACAGCTGGGGCCAACGTCCTGACTTTC
TRBJ2-7 | NA | TRBV27 | NA | CASSLNPSPYEQYF | TGTGCCAGCAGTTTAAACCCGTCGCCCTACGAGCAGTACTTC
TRBJ2-1 | NA | TRBV28 | TRBD1 | CASSVPTGNNEQFF | TGTGCCAGCAGTGTACCGACAGGGAACAATGAGCAGTTCTTC
TRBJ1-2 | few | TRBV20-1 | NA | CSARTGRVAYGYTF | TGCAGTGCTAGAACGGGCAGGGTTGCTTATGGCTACACCTTC
TRBJ1-6 | NA | TRBV6-2/TRBV6-3 | NA | CASSRQDSPLHF | TGTGCCAGCAGCCGACAGGATTCACCCCTCCACTTT
TRBJ2-5 | NA | TRBV15 | TRBD1 | CATSRYGQGTQEETQYF | TGTGCCACCAGCAGATACGGACAGGGGACTCAAGAAGAGACCCAGTACTTC
TRBJ2-4 | few | TRBV12-3/TRBV12-4 | NA | CASSGPHIQYF | TGTGCCAGCAGCGGCCCCCACATTCAGTACTTC
TRBJ2-1 | NA | TRBV6-5 | TRBD2 | CASSYSIQRDLSYNEQFF | TGTGCCAGCAGTTACTCGATTCAGCGGGACCTCTCCTACAATGAGCAGTTCTTC
TRBJ1-2 | NA | TRBV6-5 | TRBD1 | CASTTGGHGYTF | TGTGCCAGCACCACAGGGGGCCATGGCTACACCTTC
TRBJ2-5 | few | TRBV12-3/TRBV12-4 | TRBD2 | CASSLIWASGGNQETQYF | TGTGCCAGCAGTTTGATTTGGGCTAGCGGGGGCAACCAAGAGACCCAGTACTTC
TRBJ2-7 | NA | TRBV4-1 | TRBD2 | CASSPSPSGSFRGEQYF | TGCGCCAGCAGCCCATCTCCTAGCGGGTCCTTCCGGGGGGAGCAGTACTTC